This TCR beta chain was recovered during a study of Graves' ophthalmopathy and Graves' hyperthyroidism. Study overall: Peripheral blood was collected at initial diagnosis, before any treatment.

RNA transcripts were the template, and TCR beta CDR3 regions were amplified from them. HTBI primers were employed in first-round RT-PCR, then a second-round multiplex PCR followed. Each CDR3 protein gets one entry after TCRdb re-called the multiplex PCR reads with MiXCR. The table lists about 480,000 distinct CDR3 sequences, around 15% of them singletons, with over 7.5% in the top ten. Clinical symptoms and serum thyroxine were used for diagnosis; TRAb, thyroid ultrasound and orbital computed tomography were also relied on. PBMCs stemmed from under 11 ml of fresh peripheral blood. Germline V gene sequence: CDR1 WSHSY, CDR2 SAAADI. J was trimmed by 1 base and V by 4 bases; bases with no gene match: 10. The CDR3 contains 17 residues.

The V and J genes are TRBV10-2 and TRBJ2-7; the match to TRBD1 covers 10 bases. Sequenced input: blood. This receptor was taken from a woman in her twenties or thirties with Graves' ophthalmopathy. The CDR3 loop reads CASSGPPRQGASYEQYF. CDR3 nucleotides: TGCGCCAGCAGTGGACCCCCTCGACAGGGGGCATCCTACGAGCAGTACTTC.